The sequence of this TCR beta chain was determined in a study of STAT5B mutations in CD4+ large granular lymphocyte leukemia. About the study: Among healthy donors, a particular HLA allele went with more CDR3 'QG' motifs. Findings of the study overall: 25% of private leukemic clonotypes occurred rarely in other patients' non-leukemic repertoires. TRBV06-family usage was enriched in top patient clones (8/27) versus controls (2/35).

The CDR3 is 15 residues long. Details on this clone: Its cognate antigen is unknown.

Sequencing was at survey level. The table came from immunoSEQ multiplex PCR; TCRdb's copy has only in-frame clones and leaves some out. The sample includes 35,000 or so clones, 88% of them seen just once. This TCR derives from a human donor in good health. Sequencing was done on a sample of CD4+ T cells from blood buffy coats. The rearrangement joins TRBV21-1 to TRBJ2-7. TRBV21-1 is a known pseudogene. CDR3: CASSKEPVIMAEQYF. The CDR3 region has the DNA TGTGCCAGCAGCAAAGAGCCGGTTATAATGGCCGAGCAGTACTTC.